This T cell receptor beta chain derives from a study of T cells in Graves' hyperthyroidism and ophthalmopathy. TCR beta CDR3 regions were amplified from RNA transcripts. During a first-round RT-PCR of the TCR CDR3, the HTBI primer set was used. Each CDR3 protein is one row after TCRdb ran MiXCR on the multiplex PCR reads. The table has under 350,000 distinct CDR3 sequences, roughly 18% seen once; the top ten hold less than 65%. Trimming stripped 4 bases from V and 7 bases from J, with 16 bases between. The CDR3 contains 13 residues. The V gene's germline CDR1 is DFQATT and CDR2 SNEGSKA (reference sequence). This clonotype has ten or more counts.

The gene calls are TRBV20-1 and TRBJ1-2, with D maybe TRBD1 (6 bases). Sequenced: blood. This receptor was identified in a woman in her forties or fifties with Graves' hyperthyroidism. The CDR3 sequence is CSANVGAYSGYTF. DNA for the CDR3: TGCAGTGCTAACGTGGGGGCATATTCTGGCTACACCTTC.